Described below is a single T cell receptor (beta chain) sequence and its context. The table lists this clonotype with many counts. Its antigen is currently not known. Per-nucleotide qualities are absent, and no much larger clonotype sits a single base away. Stable hyperthyroidism was defined as no progression to ophthalmopathy within 18 months of follow-up. Hyperthyroidism patients were newly diagnosed, were aged 18 to 65 years, and had a disease duration under 2 months. Anyone with other autoimmune diseases, uncontrolled infections, pregnancy or lactation was excluded from the study. Diagnosis was based on clinical symptoms, serum thyroxine, TRAb, thyroid ultrasound and orbital computed tomography. Ficoll-Paque density gradient centrifugation was used to isolate PBMCs from around 10 ml of fresh peripheral blood. Total RNA was extracted with Trizol reagent and quality-checked on an Agilent 2100 Bioanalyzer.

For repertoire sequencing, the TCR beta CDR3 regions were amplified from RNA transcripts. The first round of RT-PCR was done with HTBI primers and the Qiagen OneStep RT-PCR kit, and was followed by a second round of multiplex PCR, then size selection and purification. Sequencing of the libraries was carried out on an Illumina HiSeq2000 in paired-end mode with 100 bp reads. The study's processing was this. SOAPnuke was used for read processing, and reads with adapters, uncalled bases, a mean Phred below 15, or no exact constant-primer or identifier match were discarded. COPE v1.2.5 was used to merge high-quality paired reads. Clonotypes were defined as unique nucleotide sequences and were aligned to IMGT TRB V, D and J references using MiTCR v1.1. Analysis was restricted to V-J combinations with a frequency above 0.0001, which covered 98% to 99.2% of repertoires. For each V-J combination, a TCR clonal expansion and chaos score was defined as the ratio of F50 clonal expansion to chaos observed in the TCRdist matrix. Features were reduced by Welch's t-statistics and random forest to over ten V-J combinations, which fed a naive Bayes classifier. The Morisita-Horn index was used to measure how similar the thyroid and blood repertoires were. Clones were called with MiXCR by TCRdb after fastp trimmed the public reads at Q25, and only in-frame beta chains were retained. Entries that share a CDR3 protein sequence are merged under the most common genes and DNA. The V and J calls and clone size come from TCRdb's table, not from the authors' own analysis. This sample lists roughly 420,000 distinct CDR3 sequences; more than 20% were detected once. The leading ten clones occupy around 3% of the sample.

The record originates from a study of Graves' ophthalmopathy and Graves' hyperthyroidism (dated by TCRdb to the late 2010s). Regarding the study in general: Peripheral blood was collected at initial diagnosis, before any treatment. Following sampling, methimazole starting at 30 mg daily was administered to hyperthyroidism patients, and high-dose intravenous methylprednisolone was administered to ophthalmopathy patients. In total, some 130 blood samples were TCR-sequenced: some 43 ophthalmopathy, some 80 hyperthyroidism and roughly 17 hyperthyroidism-to-ophthalmopathy patients. In five to seven hyperthyroidism patients, T-cell repertoires of thyroid tissue and blood were compared. The study used TCR beta repertoire signatures to distinguish Graves' ophthalmopathy from Graves' hyperthyroidism and to predict progression to ophthalmopathy. The independent validation cohort included about 20 hyperthyroidism patients plus 17 patients who later progressed from hyperthyroidism to ophthalmopathy. The roughly 91 discovery patients were randomly divided into training and test sets at a 7:3 ratio. To explore V-J signatures that separate ophthalmopathy from hyperthyroidism, a discovery set of about 96 patients was enrolled, consisting of about 43 with ophthalmopathy and fewer than 60 with stable hyperthyroidism.

On the study overall, not on this receptor specifically: Most expanded thyroid clonotypes with frequency above 0.001 were also detected in blood, suggesting blood repertoires may reflect the thyroid immune response. Sample size was not predetermined statistically, and investigators were not blinded to group allocation. In validation, the model predicted ophthalmopathy progression with about 71% sensitivity and approximately 72% specificity; roughly 12 predicted patients were CT-confirmed with GO in a median of about 6.2 months. Ophthalmopathy was separated from stable hyperthyroidism by the 13-signature model with roughly 88% sensitivity and 81% to 84% specificity in cross-validation and with 80%/75% in the test set.

CDR1 and CDR2 are read off the germline V gene (reference sequence) as SGHNT and YYREEE. From the cysteine up to the phenylalanine, the CDR3 has a length of 14 residues. The DNA shown is the 42-base CDR3, in frame from base 1. V is clipped by 1 base and J by 4 bases, and the sequence between their germline boundaries is 11 bases long. This TCR was sampled from a woman aged 18-29 years with stable Graves' hyperthyroidism. Donor details come from another sample of the same person, matched by shared clones. Sequencing was performed on peripheral blood. Recombination linked TRBV5-4 to TRBJ2-5, and the D gene may be TRBD2, 5 bases matching. The CDR3 here reads CASSLPGEGETQYF. The bases read TGTGCCAGCAGCTTGCCCGGGGAAGGAGAGACCCAGTACTTC.